This TCR beta chain is from a study of cytotoxic CD8 clonotypes in ibrutinib-treated CLL. Background on the study: Across the patients, 11 were relapsed/refractory, roughly 14 treatment-naive and about 17 IGHV unmutated.

Germline V CDR1 and CDR2: GTSNPN, SVGIG (reference sequence). This CDR3 spans 11 amino acids. Trimming removed 0 bases at V and 5 bases at J, with 1 base between. Deep sequencing aimed at 1 in 200,000 to 1 in 1 million T cells' resolution. Sequencing used immunoSEQ multiplex PCR; TCRdb keeps in-frame clones, though not all of them. The sample yields about 200,000 clones, just over 70% seen once. This clone was observed a few times. The clonotype originates from a human donor with chronic lymphocytic leukemia. The source material was PBMCs, sampled after 12 months of ibrutinib treatment. The V call is TRBV30, the J call TRBJ2-2; D unclear. Written as DNA, the CDR3 is TGTGCCTGGAGTGTAACCGGGGAGCTGTTTTTT. It specifies CAWSVTGELFF.